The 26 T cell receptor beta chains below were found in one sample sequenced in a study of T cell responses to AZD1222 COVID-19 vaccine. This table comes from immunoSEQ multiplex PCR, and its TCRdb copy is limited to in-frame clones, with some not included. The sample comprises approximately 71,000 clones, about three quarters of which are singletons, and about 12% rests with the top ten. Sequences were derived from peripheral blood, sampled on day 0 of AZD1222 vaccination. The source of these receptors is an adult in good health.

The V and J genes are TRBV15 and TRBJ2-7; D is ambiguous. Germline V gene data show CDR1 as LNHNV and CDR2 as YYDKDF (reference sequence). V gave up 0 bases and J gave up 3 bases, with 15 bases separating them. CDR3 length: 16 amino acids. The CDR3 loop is CATSRDFPAQSYEQYF. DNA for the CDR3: TGTGCCACCAGCAGAGATTTCCCGGCACAGAGCTACGAGCAGTACTTC. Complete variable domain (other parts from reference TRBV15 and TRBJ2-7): DAMVIQNPRYQVTQFGKPVTLSCSQTLNHNVMYWYQQKSSQAPKLLFHYYDKDFNNEADTPDNFQSRRPNTSFCFLDIRSPGLGDTAMYLCATSRDFPAQSYEQYFGPGTRLTVT.

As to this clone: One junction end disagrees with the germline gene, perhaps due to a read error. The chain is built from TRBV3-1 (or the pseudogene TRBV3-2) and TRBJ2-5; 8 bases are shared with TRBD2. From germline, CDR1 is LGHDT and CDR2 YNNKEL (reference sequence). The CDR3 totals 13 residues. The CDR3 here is CARSPGGGETQYF. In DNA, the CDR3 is TGTGCCCGCAGCCCGGGGGGGGGAGAGACCCAGTACTTC.

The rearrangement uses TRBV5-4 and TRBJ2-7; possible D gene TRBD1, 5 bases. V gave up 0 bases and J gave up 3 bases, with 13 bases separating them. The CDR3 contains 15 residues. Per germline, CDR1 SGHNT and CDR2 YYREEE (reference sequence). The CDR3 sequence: CASSLVWQGNYEQYF. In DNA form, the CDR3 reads TGTGCCAGCAGCTTGGTCTGGCAGGGAAACTACGAGCAGTACTTC.

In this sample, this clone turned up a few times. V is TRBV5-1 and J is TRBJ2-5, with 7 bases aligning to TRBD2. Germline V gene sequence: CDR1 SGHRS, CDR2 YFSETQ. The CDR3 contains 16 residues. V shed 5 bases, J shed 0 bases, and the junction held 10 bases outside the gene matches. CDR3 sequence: CASRHGGKGNQETQYF. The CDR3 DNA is TGCGCCAGCAGGCACGGGGGGAAGGGGAACCAAGAGACCCAGTACTTC. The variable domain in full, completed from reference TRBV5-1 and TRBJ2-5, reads KAGVTQTPRYLIKTRGQQVTLSCSPISGHRSVSWYQQTPGQGLQFLFEYFSETQRNKGNFPGRFSGRQFSNSRSEMNVSTLELGDSALYLCASRHGGKGNQETQYFGPGTRLLVL.

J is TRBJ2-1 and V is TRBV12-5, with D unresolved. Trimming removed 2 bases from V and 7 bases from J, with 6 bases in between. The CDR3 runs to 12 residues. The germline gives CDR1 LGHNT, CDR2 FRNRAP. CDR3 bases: TGTGCTAGTGGTTTGTGGGGAAATGAGCAGTTCTTC. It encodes CASGLWGNEQFF.

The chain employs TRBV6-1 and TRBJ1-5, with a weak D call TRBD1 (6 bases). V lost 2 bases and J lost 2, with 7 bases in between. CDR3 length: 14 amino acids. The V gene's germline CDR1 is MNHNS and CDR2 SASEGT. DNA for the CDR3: TGTGCCAGCAGTGAACCAGGGGGCAATCAGCCCCAGCATTTT. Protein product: CASSEPGGNQPQHF.

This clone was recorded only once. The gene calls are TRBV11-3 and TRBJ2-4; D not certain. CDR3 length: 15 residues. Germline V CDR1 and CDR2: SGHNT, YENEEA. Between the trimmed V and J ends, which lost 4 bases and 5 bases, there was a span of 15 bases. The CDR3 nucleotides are TGTGCCAGCAGCTCGGGTTCGGGCCCTGAAAACATTCAGTACTTC. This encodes CASSSGSGPENIQYF.

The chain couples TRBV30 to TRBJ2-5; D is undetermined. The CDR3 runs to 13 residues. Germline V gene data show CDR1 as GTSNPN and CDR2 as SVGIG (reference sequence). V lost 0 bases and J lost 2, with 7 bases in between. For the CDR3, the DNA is TGTGCCTGGAGTGTCTCAGAGCAAGAGACCCAGTACTTC. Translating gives CAWSVSEQETQYF. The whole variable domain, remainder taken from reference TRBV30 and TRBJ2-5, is SQTIHQWPATLVQPVGSPLSLECTVEGTSNPNLYWYRQAAGRGLQLLFYSVGIGQISSEVPQNLSASRPQDRQFILSSKKLLLSDSGFYLCAWSVSEQETQYFGPGTRLLVL.

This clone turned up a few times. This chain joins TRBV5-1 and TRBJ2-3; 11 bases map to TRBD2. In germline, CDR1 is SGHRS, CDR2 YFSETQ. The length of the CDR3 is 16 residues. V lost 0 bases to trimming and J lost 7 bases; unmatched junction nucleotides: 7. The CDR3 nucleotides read TGCGCCAGCAGCTTGGTAGGTAGCGGGGGGGCCAATACGCAGTATTTT. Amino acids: CASSLVGSGGANTQYF.

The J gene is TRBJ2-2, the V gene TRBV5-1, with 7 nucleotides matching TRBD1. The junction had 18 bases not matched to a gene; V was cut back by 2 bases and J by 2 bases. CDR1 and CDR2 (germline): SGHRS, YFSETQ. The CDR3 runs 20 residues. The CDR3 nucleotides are TGCGCCAGCAGCTTCCCCGACAGACTCGACAGGGACCTAAACACCGGGGAGCTGTTTTTT. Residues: CASSFPDRLDRDLNTGELFF. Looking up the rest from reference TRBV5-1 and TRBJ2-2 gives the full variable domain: KAGVTQTPRYLIKTRGQQVTLSCSPISGHRSVSWYQQTPGQGLQFLFEYFSETQRNKGNFPGRFSGRQFSNSRSEMNVSTLELGDSALYLCASSFPDRLDRDLNTGELFFGEGSRLTVL.

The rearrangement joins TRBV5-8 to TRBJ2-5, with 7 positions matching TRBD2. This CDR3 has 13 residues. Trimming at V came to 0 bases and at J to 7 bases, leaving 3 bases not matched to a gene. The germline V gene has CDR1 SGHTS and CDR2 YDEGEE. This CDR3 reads CASSLASGGTQYF. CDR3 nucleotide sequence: TGTGCCAGCAGCTTGGCCTCGGGGGGGACCCAGTACTTC.

The CDR3 nucleotides read TGTGCCTGGAGCTTAAAAGGGGGCATGTCTGGAAACACCATATATTTT. Translation gives CAWSLKGGMSGNTIYF. This rearrangement joins TRBV30 to TRBJ1-3; the match to TRBD1 covers 7 bases. J lost 1 base, V lost 3 bases, and 9 bases had no gene match. The V gene's germline CDR1 is GTSNPN and CDR2 SVGIG (reference sequence). This CDR3 has 16 amino acids.

CDR3 sequence (DNA): TGTGCCAGCAGTCTTCTCCCGGTGGGCTATGGCTACACCTTC. It encodes CASSLLPVGYGYTF. V is TRBV6-5 and J is TRBJ1-2; the D is unclear. V shed 5 bases and J shed 4 bases, with 14 bases lying between them. The CDR3 totals 14 residues. Per germline, CDR1 MNHEY and CDR2 SVGAGI.

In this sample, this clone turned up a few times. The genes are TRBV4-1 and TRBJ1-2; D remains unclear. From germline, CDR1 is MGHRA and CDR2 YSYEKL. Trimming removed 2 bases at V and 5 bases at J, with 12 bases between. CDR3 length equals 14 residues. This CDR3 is CASSQRGPEYGYTF. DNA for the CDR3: TGCGCCAGCAGCCAACGAGGGCCGGAGTATGGCTACACCTTC.

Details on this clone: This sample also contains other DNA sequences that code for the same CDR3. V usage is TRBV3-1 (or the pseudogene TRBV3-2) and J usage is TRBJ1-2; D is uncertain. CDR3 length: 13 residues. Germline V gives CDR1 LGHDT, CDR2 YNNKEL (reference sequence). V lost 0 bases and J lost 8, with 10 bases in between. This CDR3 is CASSQDLGYGYTF. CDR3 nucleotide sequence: TGTGCCAGCAGCCAAGATTTGGGCTACGGCTACACCTTC.

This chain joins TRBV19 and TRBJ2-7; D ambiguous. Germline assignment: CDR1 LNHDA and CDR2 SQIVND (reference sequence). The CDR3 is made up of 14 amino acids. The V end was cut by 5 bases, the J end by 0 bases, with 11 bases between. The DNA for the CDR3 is TGTGCCAGTAGTCTCGGTCCTAGCTCCTACGAGCAGTACTTC. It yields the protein CASSLGPSSYEQYF.

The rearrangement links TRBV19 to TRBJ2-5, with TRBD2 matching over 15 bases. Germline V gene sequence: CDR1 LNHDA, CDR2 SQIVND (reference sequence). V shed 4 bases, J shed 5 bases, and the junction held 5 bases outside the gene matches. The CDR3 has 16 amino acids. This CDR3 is CASSTGLAGGGETQYF. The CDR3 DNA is TGTGCCAGTAGTACGGGACTAGCGGGGGGTGGTGAGACCCAGTACTTC.

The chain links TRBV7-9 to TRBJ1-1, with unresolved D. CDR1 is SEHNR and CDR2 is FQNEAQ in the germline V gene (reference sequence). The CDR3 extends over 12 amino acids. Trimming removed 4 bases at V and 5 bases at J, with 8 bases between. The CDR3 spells CASSSTWTEAFF. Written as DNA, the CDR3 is TGTGCCAGCAGCTCTACGTGGACTGAAGCTTTCTTT.

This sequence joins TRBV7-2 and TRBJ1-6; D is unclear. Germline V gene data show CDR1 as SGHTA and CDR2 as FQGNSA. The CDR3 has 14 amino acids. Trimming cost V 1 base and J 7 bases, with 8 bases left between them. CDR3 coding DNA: TGTGCCAGCAGCTTAGGGGGTAGGAATTCACCCCTCCACTTT. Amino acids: CASSLGGRNSPLHF.

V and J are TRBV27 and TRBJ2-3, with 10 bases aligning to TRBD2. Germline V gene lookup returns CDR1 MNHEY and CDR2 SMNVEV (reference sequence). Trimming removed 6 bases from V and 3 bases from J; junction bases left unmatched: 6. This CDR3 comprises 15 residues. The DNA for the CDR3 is TGTGCCAGCAGCCAGAGCGGGGGGGCAACAGATACGCAGTATTTT. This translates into CASSQSGGATDTQYF.

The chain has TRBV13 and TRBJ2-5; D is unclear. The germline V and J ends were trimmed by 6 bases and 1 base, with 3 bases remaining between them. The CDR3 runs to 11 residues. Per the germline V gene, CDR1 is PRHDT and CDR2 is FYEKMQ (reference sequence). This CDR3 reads CASRRQETQYF. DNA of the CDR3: TGTGCCAGCAGACGCCAAGAGACCCAGTACTTC.

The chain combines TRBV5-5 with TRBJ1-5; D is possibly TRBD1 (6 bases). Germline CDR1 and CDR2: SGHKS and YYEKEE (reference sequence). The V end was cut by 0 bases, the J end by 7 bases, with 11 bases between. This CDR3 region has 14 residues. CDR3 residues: CASSLGQVEQPQHF. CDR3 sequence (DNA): TGTGCCAGCAGCTTGGGACAGGTAGAACAGCCCCAGCATTTT.

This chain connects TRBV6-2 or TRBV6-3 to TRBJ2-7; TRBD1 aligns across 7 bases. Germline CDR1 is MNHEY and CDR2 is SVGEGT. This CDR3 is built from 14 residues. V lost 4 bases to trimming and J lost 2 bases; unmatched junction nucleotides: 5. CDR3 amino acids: CASSFSRGPYEQYF. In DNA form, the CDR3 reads TGTGCCAGCAGTTTTTCGAGGGGGCCCTACGAGCAGTACTTC.

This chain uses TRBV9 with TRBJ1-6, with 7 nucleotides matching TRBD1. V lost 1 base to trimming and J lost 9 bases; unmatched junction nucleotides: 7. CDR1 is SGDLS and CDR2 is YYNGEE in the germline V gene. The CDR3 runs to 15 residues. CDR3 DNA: TGTGCCAGCAGCGTACGGGGACAGAGGAGTTCACCCCTCCACTTT. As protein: CASSVRGQRSSPLHF.

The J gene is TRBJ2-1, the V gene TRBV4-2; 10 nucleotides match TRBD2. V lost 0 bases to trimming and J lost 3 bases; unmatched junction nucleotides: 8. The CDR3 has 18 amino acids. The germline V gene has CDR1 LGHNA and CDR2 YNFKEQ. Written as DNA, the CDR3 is TGTGCCAGCAGCCAAGATCGAGCGGGGGGGCCTGTCTACAATGAGCAGTTCTTC. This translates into CASSQDRAGGPVYNEQFF.

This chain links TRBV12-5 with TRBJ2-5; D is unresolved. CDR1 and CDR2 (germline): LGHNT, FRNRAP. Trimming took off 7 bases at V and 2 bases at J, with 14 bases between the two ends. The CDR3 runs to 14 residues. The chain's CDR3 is CASAPGSGQETQYF. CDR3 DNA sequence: TGTGCTAGTGCACCCGGGTCCGGACAAGAGACCCAGTACTTC.